This T cell receptor beta chain was recorded in a study of shared clonotypes between healthy human individuals. The CDR3 extends over 17 amino acids. Germline CDR1 and CDR2: SGHNT and YENEEA. Trimming stripped 5 bases from V and 0 bases from J, with 17 bases between. Whole-study results and caveats: Sorted-subset sequencing, rarefaction showed, was incomplete despite large depth. Sharing across four donors was highest in naive CD4 (around 5%) and lowest in memory CD8 (0.4%). There were few donors, and this limited the genetic and exposure-history diversity represented. Researchers sampled only blood; tissue repertoires likely differ.

Data came from immunoSEQ multiplex PCR; TCRdb stores just in-frame clones and leaves some out. The sample consists of about 1.1 million clones, 77% of them appearing once. With respect to this clone: Its cognate antigen is unknown.

The source of this sequence is a man between 18 and 29 years old in good health. Some clones in this sample may be carry-over from other donors' samples. The sequencing sample was made of memory CD4+ T cells from PBMCs. As to subset: CD45RA-negative fraction. The chain links TRBV11-3 to TRBJ1-3; maybe TRBD1 (5 bases). The CDR3 DNA follows: TGTGCCAGCAGCCTGGTGGCGGGGCAAAACTCTGGAAACACCATATATTTT. It specifies CASSLVAGQNSGNTIYF. Full variable domain (remainder filled in from reference TRBV11-3 and TRBJ1-3): EAGVVQSPRYKIIEKKQPVAFWCNPISGHNTLYWYLQNLGQGPELLIRYENEEAVDDSQLPKDRFSAERLKGVDSTLKIQPAELGDSAVYLCASSLVAGQNSGNTIYFGEGSWLTVV.